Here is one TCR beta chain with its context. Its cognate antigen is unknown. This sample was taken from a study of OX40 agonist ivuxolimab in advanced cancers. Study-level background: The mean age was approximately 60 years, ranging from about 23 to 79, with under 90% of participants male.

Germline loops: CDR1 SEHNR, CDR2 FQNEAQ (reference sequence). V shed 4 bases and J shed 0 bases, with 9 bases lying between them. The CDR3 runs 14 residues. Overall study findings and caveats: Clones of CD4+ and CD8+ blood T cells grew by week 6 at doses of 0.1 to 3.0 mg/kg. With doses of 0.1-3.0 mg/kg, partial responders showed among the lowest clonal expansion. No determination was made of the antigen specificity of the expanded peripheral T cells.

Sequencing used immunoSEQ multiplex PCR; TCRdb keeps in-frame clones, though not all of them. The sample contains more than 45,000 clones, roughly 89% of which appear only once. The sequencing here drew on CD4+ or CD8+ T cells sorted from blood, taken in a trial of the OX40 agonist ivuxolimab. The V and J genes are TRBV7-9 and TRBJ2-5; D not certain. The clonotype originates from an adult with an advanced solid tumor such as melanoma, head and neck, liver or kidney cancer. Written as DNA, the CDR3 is TGTGCCAGCAGCTCATCAGGCTACCAAGAGACCCAGTACTTC. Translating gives CASSSSGYQETQYF.